This T cell receptor (beta chain) was recovered during a study of blood T cells in healthy people across ages. This clonotype was counted many times. Sample-barcoded 5' priming and a J-beta primer mix drove a second PCR of roughly 7 to 11 cycles. One entry per CDR3 protein results from TCRdb running MiXCR on the 5' RACE reads. The sample lists around 1,000,000 distinct CDR3 sequences; approximately 25% were seen once. The V gene lost 4 bases and the J gene lost 8 bases, with 6 bases spanning the gap. CDR3 length: 11 residues. Germline V gene data show CDR1 as LGHDT and CDR2 as YNNKEL (reference sequence). These data were also reused for a study on T cells of mothers and their children. That study reports: Related mother-child pairs shared marginally more repertoire than unrelated pairs, though not significantly.

The chain recombines TRBV3-1 with TRBJ2-1, with D unclear. The sequence was obtained from a girl aged 2-15 years in good health. Material for sequencing was blood. In nucleotides, the CDR3 is TGTGCCAGCAGCCCCGGCGATGAGCAGTTCTTC. Its translation: CASSPGDEQFF.